A selection of T cell receptor beta chains follows, all from one sample in a study of shared clonotypes between healthy human individuals. The assay was immunoSEQ multiplex PCR, and TCRdb's table has in-frame clones only and misses some. The sample records around 2.1 million clones, about 92% being singletons. The sample was naive CD8+ T cells from PBMCs. The receptors were gathered from a man aged 18 to 29 in good health. Some clones in this sample may be carry-over from other donors' samples. Both conserved end residues are trimmed from each CDR3. A D gene is named only where the DNA matches it firmly.

J gene: TRBJ2-2
D gene: -
V gene: TRBV27
CDR3 protein: ASSFGGGTGELF

J gene: TRBJ2-1
D gene: -
V gene: TRBV15
CDR3 protein: ATRGEAGPRYNEQF

J gene: TRBJ2-7
D gene: -
V gene: TRBV6-1
CDR3 protein: ASSLGTTYEQY

J gene: TRBJ2-3
D gene: -
V gene: TRBV18
CDR3 protein: ASSPLLLEGPSTDTQY

J gene: TRBJ2-2
D gene: TRBD2
V gene: TRBV7-3
CDR3 protein: ASSLIPLAGPGTGELF

J gene: TRBJ2-2
D gene: -
V gene: TRBV7-9
CDR3 protein: ASSLGPDRSYTGELF

J gene: TRBJ1-1
D gene: -
V gene: TRBV9
CDR3 protein: ASSGGGTEAF

J gene: TRBJ2-2
D gene: -
V gene: TRBV7-9
CDR3 protein: ASSPLPKRNTGELF

J gene: TRBJ1-2
D gene: TRBD1
V gene: TRBV28
CDR3 protein: ASSTGTGISGYT

J gene: TRBJ1-5
D gene: -
V gene: TRBV4-1
CDR3 protein: ASSQDSTGNQPQH

J gene: TRBJ1-4
D gene: -
V gene: TRBV4-3
CDR3 protein: ASSQERGLSTTNEKLF

J gene: TRBJ2-7
D gene: TRBD2
V gene: TRBV5-1
CDR3 protein: ASSRGGDEQY

J gene: TRBJ2-7
D gene: TRBD1
V gene: TRBV5-1
CDR3 protein: ASSPELPGQGDEQY

J gene: TRBJ2-3
D gene: TRBD1
V gene: TRBV27
CDR3 protein: ASRDGTGLTDTQY

J gene: TRBJ1-6
D gene: -
V gene: TRBV14
CDR3 protein: ASSHHDRAVNSPLH

J gene: TRBJ1-2
D gene: -
V gene: TRBV27
CDR3 protein: ASSDRGLSNYGYT

J gene: TRBJ1-1
D gene: -
V gene: TRBV7-2
CDR3 protein: ASSSRRLRRESNTEAF

J gene: TRBJ2-2
D gene: -
V gene: TRBV13
CDR3 protein: ASSSSEGGRSNTGELF

J gene: TRBJ1-2
D gene: -
V gene: TRBV5-6
CDR3 protein: ASSLEPGRYGYT

J gene: TRBJ2-7
D gene: -
V gene: TRBV7-6
CDR3 protein: ASSPRPLSSYEQY

J gene: TRBJ2-7
D gene: -
V gene: TRBV30
CDR3 protein: AWSDGREQY

J gene: TRBJ2-1
D gene: -
V gene: TRBV19
CDR3 protein: ASSIPMTMSMYEQF

J gene: TRBJ2-7
D gene: TRBD2
V gene: TRBV19
CDR3 protein: ASSIEIAGAYEQY

J gene: TRBJ2-5
D gene: TRBD1
V gene: TRBV15
CDR3 protein: ATSKNRGPQETQY

J gene: TRBJ2-7
D gene: -
V gene: TRBV29-1
CDR3 protein: SVDGGYEQY

J gene: TRBJ2-5
D gene: -
V gene: TRBV5-4
CDR3 protein: ASSLGTQVGETQY

J gene: TRBJ2-1
D gene: TRBD2
V gene: TRBV7-9
CDR3 protein: ASSFFHGTSYSYEQF

J gene: TRBJ2-3
D gene: -
V gene: TRBV2
CDR3 protein: ASRKQNTDTQY

J gene: TRBJ1-2
D gene: -
V gene: TRBV5-8
CDR3 protein: ASSFAKHPDT

J gene: TRBJ2-3
D gene: TRBD2
V gene: TRBV10-1
CDR3 protein: ASSDRREARDTQY

J gene: TRBJ2-3
D gene: TRBD2
V gene: TRBV7-9
CDR3 protein: ASSGAGDPTDTQY

J gene: TRBJ2-1
D gene: TRBD2
V gene: TRBV9
CDR3 protein: ATSKSSGSLNEQF

J gene: TRBJ2-7
D gene: -
V gene: TRBV27
CDR3 protein: ASSLTEARLSSYEQY

J gene: TRBJ2-1
D gene: -
V gene: TRBV19
CDR3 protein: ASSMWSTGNNGQF

J gene: TRBJ2-7
D gene: TRBD2
V gene: TRBV7-7
CDR3 protein: ASSAGTSGSEQY

J gene: TRBJ1-1
D gene: -
V gene: TRBV5-1
CDR3 protein: ASSPAWEVNTEAF

J gene: TRBJ1-1
D gene: -
V gene: TRBV19
CDR3 protein: ASSMEGGIEAF

J gene: TRBJ2-7
D gene: -
V gene: TRBV7-9
CDR3 protein: ASSLVGGVHSYEQY

J gene: TRBJ2-1
D gene: TRBD1
V gene: TRBV5-1
CDR3 protein: ASSLGTGGRLQNEQF

J gene: TRBJ1-1
D gene: -
V gene: TRBV9
CDR3 protein: ASSVAVGGTEAF

J gene: TRBJ1-4
D gene: TRBD1
V gene: TRBV7-8
CDR3 protein: ASSPDGTGDEKLF

J gene: TRBJ2-2
D gene: -
V gene: TRBV19
CDR3 protein: ASSTSAGAPAGELF

J gene: TRBJ1-3
D gene: -
V gene: TRBV4-2
CDR3 protein: ASSQAAGSGNTIY

J gene: TRBJ1-3
D gene: -
V gene: TRBV7-9
CDR3 protein: ASSPEGAGNTIY

J gene: TRBJ1-5
D gene: -
V gene: TRBV19
CDR3 protein: ASSIGRGNQPQH

J gene: TRBJ2-5
D gene: -
V gene: TRBV11-2
CDR3 protein: ASSLNYFPQETQY

J gene: TRBJ2-3
D gene: -
V gene: TRBV12-2
CDR3 protein: ASRFTLVSGYTDTQY

J gene: TRBJ1-5
D gene: -
V gene: TRBV27
CDR3 protein: ASSLGRYSNQPQH

J gene: TRBJ1-2
D gene: -
V gene: TRBV1
CDR3 protein: TSSPNRGPRGGYT

J gene: TRBJ2-1
D gene: -
V gene: TRBV19
CDR3 protein: ASSRGSDEQF

J gene: TRBJ2-1
D gene: -
V gene: TRBV6-4
CDR3 protein: ASSDRNEQF